This entry lists 6 T cell receptor beta chains sequenced from one sample in a study of cytomegalovirus exposure and HLA in healthy donors. The primer mix had 60 Vbeta and 13 Jbeta primers. Here immunoSEQ multiplex PCR was the method, and the copy in TCRdb shows in-frame clones only, minus some. Of roughly 140,000 clones listed, around 78% are singletons. Sequencing was performed on PBMCs. The receptors shown here come from a male donor in good health and CMV-seronegative.

The chain recombines TRBV4-1 with TRBJ1-4; D is ambiguous. V gave up 0 bases and J gave up 2 bases, with 4 bases separating them. The CDR3 is 14 residues long. Germline values: CDR1 MGHRA, CDR2 YSYEKL. Written as DNA, the CDR3 is TGCGCCAGCAGCCAAGAAGCTACTAATGAAAAACTGTTTTTT. This encodes CASSQEATNEKLFF.

Points on this clone: A junction end diverges from the germline sequence, so it may reflect a read error. This sequence joins TRBV7-9 and TRBJ2-7; TRBD2 matches at 8 bases. The CDR3 consists of 16 residues. Germline V gene data show CDR1 as SEHNR and CDR2 as FQNEAQ (reference sequence). CDR3 bases: TGTTCCAGCAGCTTAGTCGGGGGGGCCACCAGCTACGAGCAGTACTTC. Translating it yields CSSSLVGGATSYEQYF.

A note on this clone: At one of its ends the junction is not consistent with the germline gene, which may arise from a read error. This sequence joins TRBV2 and TRBJ2-3; possibly TRBD2 for D (6 bases). The CDR3 extends over 15 amino acids. Per the germline V gene, CDR1 is SNHLY and CDR2 is FYNNEI. The CDR3: CASSEALAAVDTQYF. In DNA form, the CDR3 reads TGTGCCAGCAGCGAAGCACTAGCAGCGGTCGATACGCAGTATTTT.

The chain carries TRBV4-2 and TRBJ2-4; D is ambiguous. The V end was cut by 0 bases, the J end by 7 bases, with 7 bases between. Per germline, CDR1 LGHNA and CDR2 YNFKEQ. The CDR3 runs to 13 residues. CDR3 residues: CASSQETGNIQYF. CDR3 DNA: TGTGCCAGCAGCCAAGAGACCGGGAACATTCAGTACTTC.

J is TRBJ2-7 and V is TRBV2; D perhaps matches TRBD1 (6 bases). The CDR3 has 15 residues. V was clipped by 1 base and J by 4 bases, with 14 bases between them. Germline V lookup: CDR1 SNHLY, CDR2 FYNNEI. CDR3 loop: CASSEGAGVRYEQYF. The CDR3 DNA reads as TGTGCCAGCAGTGAAGGGGCAGGGGTTAGGTACGAGCAGTACTTC.

V usage is TRBV7-9 and J usage is TRBJ2-2; possibly TRBD1 for D (6 bases). Trimming stripped 5 bases from V and 7 bases from J, with 11 bases between. From germline, CDR1 is SEHNR and CDR2 FQNEAQ (reference sequence). The CDR3 spans 13 residues. The CDR3 sequence: CASSITGIGELFF. In DNA, the CDR3 is TGTGCCAGCAGCATAACAGGGATCGGGGAGCTGTTTTTT.